These 14 T cell receptor beta chains came from one sample sequenced in a study of PD-1 blockade in classical Hodgkin lymphoma. Sequenced by immunoSEQ multiplex PCR; TCRdb stores in-frame clones only, minus some. The sample holds some 27,000 clones, more than 80% seen once. As to time point: cycle 4 day 1 (C4D1), after five to seven weeks of nivolumab. After autologous stem cell transplantation all patients relapsed, and prior brentuximab vedotin exposure differed between cohorts. Purification of CD4+ T cells from thawed PBMCs was performed via magnetic negative selection. The sequences come from CD4+ T cells from blood, collected before the fourth cycle of nivolumab. The receptor source for this set is a human donor with classical Hodgkin lymphoma.

The gene calls are TRBV6-6 and TRBJ2-1; 9 bases align to TRBD1. The junction had 6 bases not matched to a gene; V was cut back by 6 bases and J by 3 bases. Germline CDR1 and CDR2: MNHNY and SVGAGI (reference sequence). The CDR3 length is 15 residues. This chain's CDR3 is CASSLGTGLYNEQFF. As DNA, the CDR3 is TGTGCCAGCAGCCTCGGGACAGGGCTCTACAATGAGCAGTTCTTC.

A single count supports this clone. The gene calls are TRBV27 and TRBJ2-7, with 8 bases fitting TRBD1. This CDR3 has 15 amino acids. The junction had 5 bases not matched to a gene; V was cut back by 2 bases and J by 2 bases. Germline-derived CDR1 and CDR2 are MNHEY and SMNVEV (reference sequence). In DNA, the CDR3 is TGTGCCAGCAGTTTACGTCAGGGGGCAACCTACGAGCAGTACTTC. The encoded protein is CASSLRQGATYEQYF.

The rearrangement links TRBV7-8 to TRBJ2-3, with 8 nucleotides matching TRBD2. CDR3 length: 12 residues. Per the germline V gene, CDR1 is SGHVS and CDR2 is FQNEAQ. Germline trimming cut 4 bases from V and 8 bases from J; bases unmatched to any gene: 2. The CDR3 bases are TGTGCCAGCAGCTACGGGGGGGGTACGCAGTATTTT. It encodes CASSYGGGTQYF.

CDR3 residues: CASSFQSNEQFF. The CDR3 DNA sequence: TGTGCCAGCAGCTTCCAGAGCAATGAGCAGTTCTTC. V usage is TRBV11-3 and J usage is TRBJ2-1, with no clear D. Germline CDR1 and CDR2: SGHNT and YENEEA. The CDR3 is 12 amino acids. Between the trimmed V and J ends, which lost 3 bases and 6 bases, there was a span of 6 bases.

V and J are TRBV6-6 and TRBJ2-3, with D tentatively TRBD2 (6 bases). The germline CDR1 and CDR2 sequences are MNHNY and SVGAGI (reference sequence). CDR3 length: 15 residues. V was pared by 7 bases and J by 3 bases, with 17 bases between. The CDR3 is CASMLVGGRTDTQYF. The CDR3 DNA sequence: TGTGCCAGCATGCTCGTTGGGGGGAGGACAGATACGCAGTATTTT.

The V and J genes are TRBV6-5 and TRBJ1-6, with D hard to call. The ends were cut back, 6 bases at V and 0 bases at J, with 6 bases in the middle. CDR3 length: 14 amino acids. Germline CDR1 reads MNHEY; CDR2 reads SVGAGI. CDR3 coding DNA: TGTGCCAGCAGGCAGAACTCCTATAATTCACCCCTCCACTTT. Amino acids: CASRQNSYNSPLHF.

The rearrangement joins TRBV4-1 to TRBJ2-3; 10 bases are shared with TRBD2. The CDR3 is 16 residues long. Trimming cost V 1 base and J 0 bases; bases outside gene matches: 1. Germline loops: CDR1 MGHRA, CDR2 YSYEKL. CDR3 bases: TGCGCCAGCAGCCAAGTACTAGCGGGGAGCACAGATACGCAGTATTTT. It codes for CASSQVLAGSTDTQYF.

The gene calls are TRBV5-1 and TRBJ2-2; 8 bases match TRBD2. The CDR3 covers 16 residues. Per germline, CDR1 SGHRS and CDR2 YFSETQ. J gave up 2 bases and V 4 bases, and 7 bases lay outside the gene matches. This CDR3 reads CASSPAGGPNTGELFF. CDR3 DNA: TGCGCCAGCAGCCCGGCGGGGGGTCCTAACACCGGGGAGCTGTTTTTT.

The V gene is TRBV5-1, the J gene TRBJ1-2, with TRBD1 identical over 7 bases. CDR1 and CDR2 from the germline V gene are SGHRS and YFSETQ. V dropped 1 base and J dropped 8; count of bases not matched to a gene: 8. The CDR3 runs 14 residues. The CDR3 bases are TGCGCCAGCAGCTTGCTAGACAGGGAACGAGGCTACACCTTC. As protein: CASSLLDRERGYTF. The full variable domain, rest sourced from reference TRBV5-1 and TRBJ1-2, is KAGVTQTPRYLIKTRGQQVTLSCSPISGHRSVSWYQQTPGQGLQFLFEYFSETQRNKGNFPGRFSGRQFSNSRSEMNVSTLELGDSALYLCASSLLDRERGYTFGSGTRLTVV.

V and J are TRBV30 and TRBJ2-4; D gene ambiguous. This CDR3 has 13 amino acids. Germline V gene data show CDR1 as GTSNPN and CDR2 as SVGIG (reference sequence). V was cut by 2 bases and J by 6 bases, with 11 bases left in between. CDR3 amino acids: CAWSLKGINIQYF. Written as DNA, the CDR3 is TGTGCCTGGAGTTTGAAAGGGATAAACATTCAGTACTTC.

This clone was counted a few times. This sequence joins TRBV11-2 and TRBJ1-6; D unclear. CDR3 length: 13 residues. Per germline, CDR1 SGHAT and CDR2 FQNNGV. Trimming took off 2 bases at V and 8 bases at J, with 7 bases between the two ends. The CDR3 sequence: CASSLTAHSPLHF. As DNA, the CDR3 is TGTGCCAGCAGCTTAACGGCCCATTCACCCCTCCACTTT.

This clone was seen more than once but under ten times. V usage is TRBV28 and J usage is TRBJ1-5; D might be TRBD1 (6 bases). The CDR3 loop spans 15 amino acids. The ends were cut back, 7 bases at V and 1 base at J, with 14 bases in the middle. Looked up from germline, CDR1 is MDHEN and CDR2 is SYDVKM. The DNA of the CDR3 is TGTGCCAGCACCCGTGGGGGCCTGAGCAATCAGCCCCAGCATTTT. This encodes CASTRGGLSNQPQHF.

The chain uses TRBV6-5 and TRBJ2-4, with D possibly matching TRBD1 (5 bases). The germline V gene has CDR1 MNHEY and CDR2 SVGAGI. The CDR3 runs to 13 residues. The germline V and J ends were trimmed by 6 bases and 10 bases, with 16 bases remaining between them. The CDR3 spells CASRSNPQGIQYF. The CDR3 DNA sequence: TGTGCCAGCAGATCGAATCCCCAGGGAATTCAGTACTTC.

The chain employs TRBV10-3 and TRBJ1-5; TRBD1 is a possible D gene (5 bases). CDR1 and CDR2 from the germline V gene are ENHRY and SYGVKD. V was shortened by 2 bases and J by 5 bases, with 13 bases between the two germline ends. This CDR3 comprises 15 residues. The CDR3 region is CAISERAGRDQPQHF. The CDR3 DNA follows: TGTGCCATCAGTGAGCGGGCAGGGAGGGATCAGCCCCAGCATTTT.